This T cell receptor (beta chain) was recovered during a study of breast tumors, draining lymph nodes, adjacent tissues (dated by TCRdb to between 2015 and 2016). Looking at the study overall: In breast cancer patients, the study compared the TCR beta repertoires of tumor, adjacent nontumor tissue and axillary lymph nodes. The study aimed to assess the relationships and possible T-cell exchange between tumor, surrounding tissue and draining lymph node repertoires in human breast cancer.

Adjacent samples consisted of nontumor breast tissue surrounding the tumor. A remark on this clonotype: Its antigen is currently not known. Base quality data are lacking; no much larger clone is found one base away.

The paper's findings and limits, for the study overall: Rather than being directly demonstrated, the conclusion that tumor T cells originate in lymph nodes was presented as consistent with a hypothesis. A scenario in which most tumor T cells derive from the lymph node and then expand within tumor tissue was judged to be consistent with the data. Tumor and nontumor tissue repertoires were significantly more similar in luminal-like than in basal-like breast cancer. Tumor T-cell repertoires showed less diversity than lymph node repertoires and more diversity than nontumor tissue repertoires, and tumor T-cell repertoires showed preferential V and J gene usage.

Instrument used: Illumina HiSeq 2000. Multiplex PCR amplification was used to generate the TCR beta chain libraries. High-throughput sequencing was used to analyze the amplified TCR beta chain products. TCRdb reran the public reads through fastp at Q25 and MiXCR, keeping productive beta chains. Every CDR3 protein is listed once, alongside the most common genes and DNA of its rows. The table for this sample lists 20,000 or so distinct CDR3 sequences; 64% of them were counted only once. Of the sample, about a fifth falls within the top ten clones. Counted from cysteine to phenylalanine, this CDR3 has 12 amino acids. The sequence is cut down to CDR3 DNA, 36 bases in frame from base 1. Trimming removed 6 bases from V and 3 bases from J, leaving 6 bases between the germline ends. Per the germline V gene, WSHSY is the CDR1 and SAAADI is the CDR2.

This receptor chain uses TRBV10-2 and TRBJ1-3; no D segment can be confidently identified. This TCR came from a female donor with breast cancer. Some clones in this sample may be carry-over from other donors' samples. Sample: tumor-adjacent breast tissue. CDR3 reads: CASSEDGNTIYF. The DNA sequence reads TGCGCCAGCAGCGAAGATGGAAACACCATATATTTT.